This T cell receptor (beta chain) was profiled in a study of blood T cell repertoires in COVID-19. Study context: The United States, Italy and Spain were the sources of the acute and convalescent COVID-19 samples. In each case, the material was cDNA or gDNA derived from T cells, B-cell-depleted T cells, or PBMCs.

The protocol was immunoSEQ multiplex PCR, while the TCRdb copy is restricted to in-frame clones and leaves out a portion. The repertoire has nearly 200,000 clones, roughly 88% of them found once; the top ten carry less than 7.5%. After removal of 3 bases from V and 4 bases from J, the junction contained 5 bases not matched to a gene. This CDR3 is built from 13 residues. Germline V gene sequence: CDR1 SQVTM, CDR2 ANQGSEA. Sequencing was carried out using peripheral blood. The chain links TRBV29-1 to TRBJ1-2; 7 nucleotides line up with TRBD1. The sequence derives from a woman between 40 and 55 years old who had recovered from COVID-19. CDR3 loop: CSVDNRGGYGYTF. The CDR3 DNA sequence: TGCAGCGTTGATAACAGGGGAGGCTATGGCTACACCTTC.